The source of this TCR beta chain is a study of tissue T cells after allogeneic stem cell transplantation. The protocol was immunoSEQ multiplex PCR, while the TCRdb copy is restricted to in-frame clones and leaves out a portion. The table records several thousand clones, approximately 44% of them present only once. Time point specified: mouse harvest day 7 after allogeneic transplant. Each mouse received 10^7 T-cell-depleted marrow cells plus 10^6 splenic CD5+ T cells by tail vein. This CDR3 contains 15 residues. The V segment lost 0 bases and the J segment 1 base; nucleotides outside the gene matches: 1. CDR1 FNHDT and CDR2 SITEND come from the germline V gene (reference sequence). Regarding this clone: Germline and genes: mouse. Read coverage stops 1 residue before the CDR3 terminus; the germline J gene supplies the remainder.

V usage is TRBV19 and J usage is TRBJ2-3; 8 nucleotides match TRBD2. This receptor was identified in a female BALB/c mouse given C57BL/6 T cells with graft-versus-host disease after an allogeneic hematopoietic cell transplant. Sequenced sample: lymph node tissue. The CDR3 sequence: CASSIGGGGAETLYF. The covered CDR3 bases are TGTGCCAGCAGTATAGGGGGGGGCGGTGCAGAAACGCTGTAT.